The TCR beta chain described here comes from a study of CD8+CD57+ T cells in acquired aplastic anemia. Background on the study: DNA per sorted CD4+ or CD8+ sample ranged roughly 0.19 to 30 ug, averaging roughly 3.2 ug. For CD4+ cells, healthy donors had an average of around 9.9 million reads.

Only one count was recorded for this clonotype. What it binds is not known. The ends were cut back, 2 bases at V and 6 bases at J, with 11 bases in the middle. The germline V gene has CDR1 MGHDK and CDR2 SYGVNS. This CDR3 contains 15 residues. Study-wide points: Patients and controls were not found to differ significantly in CD8+ Simpson's diversity. Overlap between patients and controls comprised roughly 30 CD8+ CDR3 sequences.

Genomic DNA provided the template from which TCR beta VDJ and CDR3 profiles were obtained. In TCRdb, the reads were re-called with MiXCR into one record per CDR3 protein. The table includes roughly 86,000 distinct CDR3 sequences, more than 40% detected once. This receptor was taken from a human donor in good health, serving as a control. Sequenced: sorted CD4+, CD8+, or CD8+CD57+ T cells (not recorded which) from PBMCs. The chain carries TRBV25-1 and TRBJ1-6; a possible D gene is TRBD1 (6 bases). The CDR3 bases are TGTGCCAGCAGTGAAGGCTTACAGGGTAATTCACCCCTCCACTTT. Translating it yields CASSEGLQGNSPLHF.